A single sample gave rise to the 27 T cell receptor beta chains below, sequenced in a study of T cells after somatic rescue of genetic block. TCRdb keeps only in-frame clones here, not all; method: immunoSEQ multiplex PCR. The data contain over 14,000 clones, just over 70% of them singletons. The sequenced material came from peripheral blood mononuclear cells (PBMCs). These receptors all stem from a boy younger than 18.

The chain is built from TRBV10-3 and TRBJ1-4; D is unresolved. The V and J ends lost 10 bases and 5 bases respectively, with 20 bases between them. The CDR3 length is 15 residues. Germline CDR1 ENHRY, CDR2 SYGVKD. CDR3 DNA: TGTGCCACCCGTTTCTCGGATGGCTCCAATGAAAAACTGTTTTTT. It encodes CATRFSDGSNEKLFF.

This clone occurred once. The CDR3 sequence is CASSLHRAGGMREQYF. The CDR3 nucleotides are TGTGCCAGCAGTTTACACCGGGCAGGGGGGATGCGGGAGCAGTACTTC. The chain couples TRBV27 to TRBJ2-7, with D maybe TRBD1 (7 bases). The CDR3 contains 16 residues. Germline CDR1 and CDR2: MNHEY and SMNVEV (reference sequence). V lost 2 bases, J lost 7 bases, and 21 bases lay in between.

V is TRBV7-3 and J is TRBJ2-1; 9 positions match TRBD2. The germline V gene has CDR1 SGHTA and CDR2 FQGTGA. The length of the CDR3 is 15 residues. J gave up 5 bases and V 1 base, and 3 bases lay outside the gene matches. The CDR3 sequence: CASSLSLAGHNEQFF. CDR3 DNA sequence: TGTGCCAGCAGCTTAAGTCTAGCGGGACACAATGAGCAGTTCTTC.

The chain joins TRBV10-3 to TRBJ1-6; a weak D match, TRBD1 (5 bases). V dropped 1 base and J dropped 7 bases, with 14 bases sitting between them. The germline CDR1 and CDR2 sequences are ENHRY and SYGVKD. The CDR3 is made up of 16 amino acids. CDR3 amino acids: CAISEYRRALNSPLHF. CDR3 DNA: TGTGCCATCAGTGAGTACCGCAGGGCCCTCAATTCACCCCTCCACTTT.

The chain carries TRBV5-1 and TRBJ2-3; D is uncertain. V was clipped by 3 bases and J by 2 bases, with 4 bases between them. The CDR3 extends over 12 amino acids. The germline CDR1 and CDR2 sequences are SGHRS and YFSETQ. The CDR3 sequence is CASSWNTDTQYF. For the CDR3, the DNA is TGCGCCAGCAGCTGGAACACAGATACGCAGTATTTT.

This clone has just a few counts. V gene TRBV27 combines with J gene TRBJ2-1; TRBD2 might be the D (7 bases). Trimming left V 5 bases short and J 7 bases short, with 18 bases between. The CDR3 is 15 amino acids. Germline V gene lookup returns CDR1 MNHEY and CDR2 SMNVEV (reference sequence). The CDR3 coding sequence is TGTGCCAGCAGTACCATACAGGGAGGGTATAATGAGCAGTTCTTC. This codes for CASSTIQGGYNEQFF.

The J gene is TRBJ2-7, the V gene TRBV6-5, with D unresolved. The ends were cut back, 10 bases at V and 1 base at J, with 11 bases in the middle. The CDR3 is made up of 12 amino acids. Germline-derived CDR1 and CDR2 are MNHEY and SVGAGI. CDR3 protein: CAIRDGSYEQYF. The CDR3 nucleotides are TGTGCCATCAGAGACGGTTCCTACGAGCAGTACTTC.

The rearrangement links TRBV27 to TRBJ2-1, with TRBD2 matching 12 bases. The CDR3 is made up of 18 amino acids. The V gene end was trimmed by 3 bases and the J gene end by 7 bases; junction bases not matched to a gene: 13. Germline CDR1 MNHEY, CDR2 SMNVEV (reference sequence). The CDR3 sequence is CASSFFSGPSGRVNEQFF. CDR3 DNA: TGTGCCAGCAGTTTTTTTAGCGGGCCTAGCGGGAGGGTAAATGAGCAGTTCTTC.

The V gene is TRBV4-1, the J gene TRBJ2-1, with D perhaps matching TRBD2 (6 bases). V was cut by 5 bases and J by 5 bases, with 13 bases left in between. The CDR3 covers 14 residues. CDR1 is MGHRA, CDR2 YSYEKL, per germline. The chain's CDR3 is CASSIRESNNEQFF. The CDR3 DNA reads as TGCGCCAGCAGCATCCGGGAGAGTAACAATGAGCAGTTCTTC.

The chain employs TRBV5-6 and TRBJ2-3; D might be TRBD1 or TRBD2, each matching 6 bases. The CDR3 contains 12 residues. Trimming shortened V by 4 bases and J by 7 bases, and 10 bases separated the two germline ends. Per the germline V gene, CDR1 is SGHDT and CDR2 is YYEEEE. CDR3 sequence: CASSPGANTQYF. In nucleotides, the CDR3 is TGTGCCAGCAGCCCGGGGGCTAATACGCAGTATTTT.

The chain is built from TRBV1 and TRBJ2-3; the table's D call, TRBD1, was not checked against the DNA. TRBV1 is a pseudogene. This CDR3 contains 13 residues. CDR3 sequence: CTSSRGAEDTQYF. The CDR3 bases are TGCACCAGCAGCCGGGGCGCTGAAGATACGCAGTATTTT.

This chain uses TRBV27 with TRBJ2-7; 8 nucleotides align to TRBD1. The germline gives CDR1 MNHEY, CDR2 SMNVEV (reference sequence). J was trimmed by 3 bases and V by 6 bases; bases with no gene match: 7. The CDR3 loop spans 14 amino acids. The CDR3 sequence is CASRTRTGRYEQYF. The CDR3 nucleotides are TGTGCCAGCAGGACCCGGACAGGGCGCTACGAGCAGTACTTC.

V is TRBV5-4 and J is TRBJ1-2; a weak D match, TRBD1 (5 bases). Germline CDR1 is SGHNT and CDR2 is YYREEE (reference sequence). Trimming pared 0 bases from V and 4 bases from J, leaving 7 bases between. CDR3 length equals 13 residues. CDR3 sequence: CASSLDGGYGYTF. The CDR3 DNA sequence: TGTGCCAGCAGCTTGGATGGGGGCTATGGCTACACCTTC.

The CDR3 sequence is CASSSTRGGSNFVYNEQFF. CDR3 DNA sequence: TGTGCCAGCAGTTCGACTAGAGGGGGGTCTAACTTCGTCTACAATGAGCAGTTCTTC. V gene TRBV7-9 combines with J gene TRBJ2-1; D is possibly TRBD1 or TRBD2 (6 bases each). This CDR3 has 19 amino acids. Germline lookup yields CDR1 SEHNR and CDR2 FQNEAQ (reference sequence). V shed 6 bases and J shed 3 bases, with 27 bases lying between them. The full variable domain, in which reference TRBV7-9 and TRBJ2-1 provide the parts outside the CDR3, is DTGVSQNPRHKITKRGQNVTFRCDPISEHNRLYWYRQTLGQGPEFLTYFQNEAQLEKSRLLSDRFSAERPKGSFSTLEIQRTEQGDSAMYLCASSSTRGGSNFVYNEQFFGPGTRLTVL.

To note about this clone: Since no conserved phenylalanine or tryptophan closes the CDR3, a read error is the likely cause. The chain recombines TRBV28 with TRBJ1-5, with D possibly TRBD1 on 6 matching bases. The CDR3 has 13 amino acids. Germline V CDR1 and CDR2: MDHEN, SYDVKM. Trimming pared 3 bases from V and 5 bases from J, leaving 8 bases between. The CDR3 region is CASSFRGDQPQHL. The CDR3 nucleotides read TGTGCCAGCAGTTTTAGGGGGGATCAGCCCCAGCATCTT.

The rearrangement links TRBV13 to TRBJ2-5; 8 bases fit TRBD1. The J segment lost 5 bases and the V segment lost 1 base, leaving 6 bases of the junction unmatched. The CDR3 contains 15 residues. Germline CDR1 reads PRHDT; CDR2 reads FYEKMQ (reference sequence). CDR3 nucleotides: TGTGCCAGCAGCTTAGACGGGACAGGACACGAGACCCAGTACTTC. Its protein product is CASSLDGTGHETQYF.

This sequence joins TRBV6-6 and TRBJ2-5; D is unresolved. Germline lookup yields CDR1 MNHNY and CDR2 SVGAGI (reference sequence). Trimming cost V 5 bases and J 1 base, with 8 bases left between them. The CDR3 has 13 amino acids. CDR3 DNA: TGTGCCAGCAGTCTGCTTTTCCAAGAGACCCAGTACTTC. It is translated as CASSLLFQETQYF.

The chain uses TRBV7-6 and TRBJ2-5; D is undetermined. The closer fit of TRBJ2-7 to the DNA end suggests the J call may be wrong. Germline V gene data show CDR1 as SGHVS and CDR2 as FNYEAQ. This CDR3 contains 12 residues. DNA for the CDR3: TGTGCCAGCAGCCTACTGACCTACGAGCAGTACTTC. It is translated as CASSLLTYEQYF.

The chain joins TRBV19 to TRBJ1-2, with 9 bases identical to TRBD1. Per germline, CDR1 LNHDA and CDR2 SQIVND (reference sequence). The CDR3 is 14 residues long. Losses at the gene ends were 2 bases for V and 8 bases for J; bases not matched to a gene: 6. CDR3 nucleotides: TGTGCCAGTAGTATACCCGGGACAGGGAGAGGCTACACCTTC. Protein: CASSIPGTGRGYTF.

There are a few counts of this clone. The V call is TRBV10-3, the J call TRBJ2-3; TRBD1 matches at 7 bases. Trimming cost V 4 bases and J 4 bases; bases outside gene matches: 2. CDR3 length: 13 amino acids. Germline values: CDR1 ENHRY, CDR2 SYGVKD. Written as DNA, the CDR3 is TGTGCCATCAGTGGACAGGGCCCAGATACGCAGTATTTT. Protein sequence: CAISGQGPDTQYF.

The chain is built from TRBV7-9 and TRBJ1-6; D ambiguous. The CDR3 runs 13 residues. Germline V gene sequence: CDR1 SEHNR, CDR2 FQNEAQ (reference sequence). Trimming removed 1 base at V and 9 bases at J, with 7 bases between. CDR3 in amino acids: CASSLEVLSPLHF. In DNA form, the CDR3 reads TGTGCCAGCAGCTTAGAGGTCCTTTCACCCCTCCACTTT. The variable domain in full, completed from reference TRBV7-9 and TRBJ1-6, reads DTGVSQNPRHKITKRGQNVTFRCDPISEHNRLYWYRQTLGQGPEFLTYFQNEAQLEKSRLLSDRFSAERPKGSFSTLEIQRTEQGDSAMYLCASSLEVLSPLHFGNGTRLTVT.

The chain recombines TRBV2 with TRBJ2-3, with D uncertain. V lost 5 bases and J lost 0, with 12 bases in between. In germline, CDR1 is SNHLY, CDR2 FYNNEI. This CDR3 is 15 amino acids long. The CDR3 is CASSIQRASTDTQYF. CDR3 DNA sequence: TGTGCCAGCAGTATACAGCGTGCTAGCACAGATACGCAGTATTTT.

The chain joins TRBV5-1 to TRBJ2-5, with 12 bases that match TRBD1. Germline assignment: CDR1 SGHRS and CDR2 YFSETQ. Trimming cost V 2 bases and J 11 bases; bases outside gene matches: 10. The CDR3 covers 15 residues. CDR3 DNA sequence: TGCGCCAGCAGCTTACCGGGACAGGGGGCGCACGGGCAGTACTTC. It yields the protein CASSLPGQGAHGQYF.

This clone was seen more than once but under ten times. The J gene is TRBJ2-5, the V gene TRBV11-2; D call uncertain. The V gene's germline CDR1 is SGHAT and CDR2 FQNNGV. V dropped 1 base and J dropped 0 bases, with 9 bases sitting between them. The CDR3 is made up of 15 amino acids. In DNA form, the CDR3 reads TGTGCCAGCAGCTTAGCCACCACGTACCAAGAGACCCAGTACTTC. It specifies CASSLATTYQETQYF.

This CDR3 is CASSLPGAATRPYF. In DNA, the CDR3 is TGTGCCAGCAGCCTACCGGGAGCCGCCACCCGCCCGTACTTC. V gene TRBV27 combines with J gene TRBJ2-7; tentative D call: TRBD2 (6 bases). In germline, CDR1 is MNHEY, CDR2 SMNVEV (reference sequence). Trimming took off 6 bases at V and 12 bases at J, with 24 bases between the two ends. The CDR3 runs to 14 residues.

The rearrangement joins TRBV10-3 to TRBJ2-3, with TRBD2 matching 13 bases. The trim removed 6 bases at V and 2 bases at J, leaving 5 bases unmatched. Germline values: CDR1 ENHRY, CDR2 SYGVKD. The CDR3 is 16 amino acids. This chain's CDR3 is CAIRWTSGGDTDTQYF. CDR3 DNA sequence: TGTGCCATCAGATGGACTAGCGGGGGAGACACAGATACGCAGTATTTT.

The rearrangement uses TRBV27 and TRBJ2-7; D possibly corresponds to TRBD2 (5 bases). The CDR3 runs to 13 residues. Trimming cost V 6 bases and J 6 bases, with 15 bases left between them. Germline lookup yields CDR1 MNHEY and CDR2 SMNVEV (reference sequence). CDR3 nucleotide sequence: TGTGCCAGCAGCCGGGGAACGGCCCTCGAGCAGTACTTC. This sequence encodes CASSRGTALEQYF.